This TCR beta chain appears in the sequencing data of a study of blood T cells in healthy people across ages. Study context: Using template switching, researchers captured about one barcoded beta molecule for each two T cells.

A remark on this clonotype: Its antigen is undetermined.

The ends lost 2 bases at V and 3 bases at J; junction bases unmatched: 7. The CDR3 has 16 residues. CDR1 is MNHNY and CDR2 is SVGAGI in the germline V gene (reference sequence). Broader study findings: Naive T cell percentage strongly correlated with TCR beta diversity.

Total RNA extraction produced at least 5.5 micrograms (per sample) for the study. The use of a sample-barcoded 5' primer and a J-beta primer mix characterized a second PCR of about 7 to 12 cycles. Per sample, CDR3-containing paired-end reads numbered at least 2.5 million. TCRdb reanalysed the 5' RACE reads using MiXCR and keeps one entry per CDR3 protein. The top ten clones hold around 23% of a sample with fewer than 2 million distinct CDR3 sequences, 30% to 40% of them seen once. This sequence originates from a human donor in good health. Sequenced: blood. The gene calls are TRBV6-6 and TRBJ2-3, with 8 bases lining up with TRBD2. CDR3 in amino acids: CASSYGTGGPTDTQYF. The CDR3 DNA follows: TGTGCCAGCAGTTACGGGACGGGGGGGCCGACAGATACGCAGTATTTT.